The clone carrying this T cell receptor (beta chain) was seen a few times. The data are from a study of shared clonotypes between healthy human individuals. Study-wide background: The plates for each donor numbered three CD4 naive, three CD4 memory, two CD8 naive and one CD8 memory.

Profiling relied on immunoSEQ multiplex PCR, and the TCRdb table lists in-frame clones only, not all of them. The top ten hold more than 0.85% of the sample, which has 1 million to 1.2 million clones, roughly 77% seen once. CDR3 length: 14 residues. CDR1 and CDR2 (germline): LNHNV, YYDKDF (reference sequence). V lost 0 bases, J lost 3 bases, and 8 bases lay in between. What was sequenced was memory CD4+ T cells from PBMCs. The subset is: CD45RA-negative fraction. V gene TRBV15 combines with J gene TRBJ1-1; D not certain. The clonotype was recovered from a man younger than 35 in good health. Some clones in this sample may be carry-over from other donors' samples. The CDR3 region is CATSRDWSDTEAFF. The CDR3 region has the DNA TGTGCCACCAGCAGAGATTGGTCCGACACTGAAGCTTTCTTT.